Listed below are T cell receptor beta chains from one sample, sequenced in a study of response to subunit inactivated influenza vaccine. TCRdb redid the calling of the RT-PCR reads with MiXCR, one entry per CDR3 protein. The repertoire includes hundreds of thousands of distinct CDR3 sequences, 6% to 9% of them detected once, and 10% to 15% sits in the top ten. Sequencing used PBMCs from blood, obtained less than 30 months after vaccination. Source of these receptors: a man aged 45-69 years who received an inactivated influenza vaccine. The conserved cysteine and the conserved F or W are not part of the CDR3 here.

V	J	CDR3
TRBV5-5	TRBJ2-7	ASSIPGRTTYEQY
TRBV20-1	TRBJ2-7	SAGDFTYEQY
TRBV20-1	TRBJ1-2	SARESGGGYGYT
TRBV27	TRBJ2-1	ASRRTSGRSSYNEQF
TRBV20-1	TRBJ1-6	SARPGTEPYNSPLH
TRBV12-3/TRBV12-4	TRBJ2-7	ASRAMDRGSYEQY
TRBV5-6	TRBJ2-5	ASSLAGRGQQETQY
TRBV3-1	TRBJ2-4	ASSLSRGLAKNIQY
TRBV12-3/TRBV12-4	TRBJ2-3	ASSRGAGVTDTQY
TRBV10-3	TRBJ2-1	AMGTGPRDNEQF
TRBV4-3	TRBJ1-5	ASSQDWGRGLGNQPQH
TRBV27	TRBJ2-7	ASSFGLAQTYEQY
TRBV29-1	TRBJ1-1	SVTESTEAF
TRBV20-1	TRBJ2-3	SARDGGLAGAMQY
TRBV28	TRBJ2-1	AATGIYDEQF
TRBV20-1	TRBJ1-2	SARDHPGYT
TRBV18	TRBJ2-3	ASSPRAGGTDTQY
TRBV7-2	TRBJ2-1	ASTPTPGRNNEQF
TRBV19	TRBJ1-5	ARPHRRGPQH
TRBV18	TRBJ1-1	ASSPRSLGGTEAF
TRBV12-3/TRBV12-4	TRBJ1-1	ASSLQGLNTEAF
TRBV18	TRBJ2-1	ASSPRSRENNEQF
TRBV7-2	TRBJ2-3	ASSLAEVTQY
TRBV12-3/TRBV12-4	TRBJ2-5	ASSRGLGRETQY
TRBV27	TRBJ1-2	ASSSVSRATGYT
TRBV5-1	TRBJ1-2	ASSPLQGAKTLYGYT
TRBV21-1	TRBJ1-5	ASSKALWDRQTLLNQPQH
TRBV5-1	TRBJ2-7	ASSLGGNLNEQY
TRBV4-2	TRBJ2-1	ASSQSIALGGVNEQF
TRBV12-3/TRBV12-4	TRBJ2-5	ASSPRDGSIVQY
TRBV6-6	TRBJ2-5	ATGGVDETQY
TRBV23-1	TRBJ1-1	ACSQFTENTEAF
TRBV4-2	TRBJ1-4	ASSQEFYRGLEILF
TRBV6-5	TRBJ2-5	ASSPGWETQY
TRBV6-2/TRBV6-3	TRBJ2-2	ASGPETNTGELF
TRBV20-1	TRBJ1-2	SANRAVGYGYT
TRBV25-1	TRBJ2-2	ASSDWDTGELF
TRBV5-1	TRBJ1-2	ASRGTASYGYT
TRBV12-3/TRBV12-4	TRBJ2-7	ASSIGEIYEQY
TRBV7-9	TRBJ1-5	ASSLEGVSNQPQH
TRBV11-2	TRBJ1-4	ASAPAGVGEKLF
TRBV27	TRBJ2-7	ASSNSGTGPYEQY
TRBV3-1	TRBJ2-2	ASSRSPGQGIAGELF
TRBV5-1	TRBJ2-5	ASSQKEASNQETQY